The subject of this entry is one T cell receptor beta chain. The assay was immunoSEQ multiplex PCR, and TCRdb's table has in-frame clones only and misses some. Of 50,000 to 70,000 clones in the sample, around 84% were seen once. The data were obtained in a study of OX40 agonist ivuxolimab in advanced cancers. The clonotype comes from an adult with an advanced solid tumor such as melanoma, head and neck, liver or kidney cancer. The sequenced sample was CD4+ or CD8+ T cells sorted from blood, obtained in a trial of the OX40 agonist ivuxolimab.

CDR3 residues: CSVNPGYTF. CDR3 nucleotide sequence: TGCAGCGTTAATCCCGGCTACACCTTC. This chain uses TRBV29-1 with TRBJ1-2, with unresolved D. CDR1 and CDR2 from the germline V gene are SQVTM and ANQGSEA. The CDR3 contains 9 residues. Trimming removed 5 bases at V and 8 bases at J, with 6 bases between.